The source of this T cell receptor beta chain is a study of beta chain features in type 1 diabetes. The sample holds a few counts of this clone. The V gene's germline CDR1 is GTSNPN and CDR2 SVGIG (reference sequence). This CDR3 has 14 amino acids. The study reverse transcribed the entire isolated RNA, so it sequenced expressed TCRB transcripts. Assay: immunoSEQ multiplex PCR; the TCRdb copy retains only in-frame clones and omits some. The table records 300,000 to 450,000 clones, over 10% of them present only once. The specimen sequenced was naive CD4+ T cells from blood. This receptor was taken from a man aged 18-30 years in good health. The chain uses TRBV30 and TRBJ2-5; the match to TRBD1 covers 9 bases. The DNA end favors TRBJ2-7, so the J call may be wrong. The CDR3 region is CAWSLNRGPYEQYF. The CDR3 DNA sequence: TGTGCCTGGAGTTTAAACAGGGGGCCTTACGAGCAGTACTTC.